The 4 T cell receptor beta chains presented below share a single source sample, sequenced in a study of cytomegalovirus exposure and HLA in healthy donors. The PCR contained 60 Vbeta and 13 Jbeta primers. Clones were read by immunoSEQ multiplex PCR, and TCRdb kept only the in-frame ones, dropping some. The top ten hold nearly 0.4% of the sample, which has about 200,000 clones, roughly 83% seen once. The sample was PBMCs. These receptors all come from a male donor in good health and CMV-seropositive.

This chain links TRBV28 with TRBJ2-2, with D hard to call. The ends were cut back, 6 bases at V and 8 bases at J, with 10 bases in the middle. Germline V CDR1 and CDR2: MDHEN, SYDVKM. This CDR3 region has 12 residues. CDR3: CASSSGFGELFF. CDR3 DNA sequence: TGTGCCAGCAGCTCCGGGTTTGGGGAGCTGTTTTTT.

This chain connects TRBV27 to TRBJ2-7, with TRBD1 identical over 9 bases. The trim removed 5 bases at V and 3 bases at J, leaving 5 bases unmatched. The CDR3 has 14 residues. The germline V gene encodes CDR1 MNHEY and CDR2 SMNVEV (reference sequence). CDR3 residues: CASSIGTGIYEQYF. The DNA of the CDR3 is TGTGCCAGCAGTATCGGGACAGGGATCTACGAGCAGTACTTC.

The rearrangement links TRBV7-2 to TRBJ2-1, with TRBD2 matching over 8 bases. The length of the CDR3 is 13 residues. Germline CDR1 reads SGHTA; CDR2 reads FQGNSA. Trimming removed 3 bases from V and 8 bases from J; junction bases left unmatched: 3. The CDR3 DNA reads TGTGCCAGCAGCTTTAGAGCGGGAGATGAGCAGTTCTTC. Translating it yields CASSFRAGDEQFF.

The CDR3 loop reads CASSLVASGVDTQYF. DNA for the CDR3: TGTGCCAGCAGCTTAGTAGCTAGCGGGGTAGATACGCAGTATTTT. This chain links TRBV7-2 with TRBJ2-3; 9 bases align to TRBD2. From germline, CDR1 is SGHTA and CDR2 FQGNSA. The CDR3 is 15 amino acids. V lost 1 base and J lost 5; bases outside the gene matches: 4.